This entry describes one T cell receptor beta chain. Which antigen it targets is not known. No base-level quality is on record; no much larger clone is a single base apart. Libraries were prepared through the immunoSEQ multiplex PCR assay. The table comes from immuneACCESS by way of TCRdb, which keeps in-frame sequences with V and J called. Part of the clones is missing from these tables; in studies checked, under half for an unresolved V gene and the rest for unknown reasons. This sample is represented by some 94,000 clones; about 95% of them were singletons. About 0.35% of the sample is in the top ten clones. The data were taken from a study of technical replicates of blood from several donors (dated by TCRdb to 2017 to 2019). From its cysteine to its phenylalanine, the CDR3 spans 15 amino acids. The kept DNA is CDR3 alone, 45 bases in frame from the first base. The V end loses 3 bases and the J end loses 2 bases, and a stretch of 13 bases separates them. The germline V gene provides CDR1 MNHEY and CDR2 SVGAGI.

The TCR originated in a human donor in good health. The specimen was T cells isolated from PBMCs. The chain was built from TRBV6-5 and TRBJ2-5; the D region possibly corresponds to TRBD2 (5 bases align). The DNA sequence follows: TGTGCCAGCAGTTATTTCTTTGGAGGACAAGAGACCCAGTACTTC. Its protein product is CASSYFFGGQETQYF.